These T cell receptor beta chains were read from a single sample in a study of blood T cell repertoires in COVID-19. Sequenced by immunoSEQ multiplex PCR; TCRdb stores in-frame clones only, minus some. The sample includes under 150,000 clones, roughly 82% of them seen just once. Sequencing input: peripheral blood. The receptors were gathered from a man older than 75 with acute or convalescent COVID-19. Each CDR3 is given with its conserved first and last residue. D genes are given only for firm matches. A clone size is listed for some rows: how often the clone was seen (once, few, many), or a class if it is expanded.

v_call	j_call	clone_size	d_call	cdr3_aa	cdr3_nt
TRBV5-5	TRBJ2-7	-	-	CASSSHRDYEQYF	TGTGCCAGCAGCTCCCACAGGGATTACGAGCAGTACTTC
TRBV18	TRBJ2-7	-	TRBD1	CASSPGTGGYEQYF	TGTGCCAGCTCACCCGGGACAGGGGGGTACGAGCAGTACTTC
TRBV5-6	TRBJ1-4	-	TRBD1	CASSFIGDRGGEKLFF	TGTGCCAGCAGCTTTATCGGTGACAGGGGTGGGGAAAAACTGTTTTTT
TRBV3-1/TRBV3-2	TRBJ1-5	-	-	CASSPSGGGQPQHF	TGTGCCAGCAGCCCCTCCGGCGGGGGCCAGCCCCAGCATTTT
TRBV4-1	TRBJ1-4	-	TRBD1	CASSHVVGQGVWEKLFF	TGCGCCAGCAGCCACGTAGTCGGACAGGGGGTATGGGAAAAACTGTTTTTT
TRBV7-2	TRBJ1-5	-	-	CASSPTGNQPQHF	TGTGCCAGCAGCCCAACAGGGAATCAGCCCCAGCATTTT
TRBV30	TRBJ2-3	-	TRBD2	CAWSVRVLAGVADTQYF	TGTGCCTGGAGTGTAAGGGTACTAGCGGGGGTAGCAGATACGCAGTATTTT
TRBV3-1/TRBV3-2	TRBJ2-5	few	-	CASSSVGETQYF	TGTGCCAGCAGTTCTGTCGGAGAGACCCAGTACTTC
TRBV5-1	TRBJ1-6	-	-	CASSSLDRNSPLHF	TGCGCCAGCAGCTCCCTTGACAGGAATTCACCCCTCCACTTT
TRBV4-3	TRBJ2-2	-	TRBD2	CASSQELAGVETGELFF	TGCGCCAGCAGCCAAGAACTAGCGGGCGTGGAGACCGGGGAGCTGTTTTTT
TRBV7-6	TRBJ2-3	-	TRBD2	CASSPPPSGGSPFTDTQYF	TGTGCCAGCAGCCCCCCCCCTAGCGGGGGGAGCCCATTTACAGATACGCAGTATTTT
TRBV2	TRBJ1-6	few	-	CASSRDTYNSPLHF	TGTGCCAGCAGTCGGGACACATATAATTCACCCCTCCACTTT
TRBV5-6	TRBJ2-1	-	TRBD1	CASSASGTGISYNEQFF	TGTGCCAGCAGCGCCTCCGGGACAGGGATCTCCTACAATGAGCAGTTCTTC
TRBV6-1	TRBJ1-6	once	-	CASSENPTSFGNSPLHF	TGTGCCAGCAGTGAAAACCCCACTAGTTTCGGTAATTCACCCCTCCACTTT
TRBV19	TRBJ1-1	-	-	CASSILLQSYTEAFF	TGTGCCAGTAGTATATTGTTGCAGTCCTACACTGAAGCTTTCTTT
TRBV20-1	TRBJ1-2	once	-	CSAKGDYGYTF	TGCAGTGCCAAAGGGGACTATGGCTACACCTTC
TRBV28	TRBJ1-5	-	TRBD1	CASSSGQSTFGQPQHF	TGTGCCAGCAGTTCGGGACAGAGCACCTTCGGTCAGCCCCAGCATTTT
TRBV9	TRBJ1-1	-	-	CASARGRGLNTEAFF	TGTGCCAGCGCTCGAGGCCGGGGTCTGAACACTGAAGCTTTCTTT
TRBV7-3	TRBJ2-2	-	-	CASSSAITNTGELFF	TGTGCCAGCAGCTCAGCGATAACGAACACCGGGGAGCTGTTTTTT
TRBV7-2	TRBJ2-3	once	TRBD2	CASTVGLAGSGTDTQYF	TGTGCCAGCACCGTTGGACTAGCGGGTAGTGGCACAGATACGCAGTATTTT
TRBV7-2	TRBJ2-1	once	TRBD2	CASSLSTTSVQNEQFF	TGTGCCAGCAGCTTATCAACGACTAGCGTTCAAAATGAGCAGTTCTTC